This T cell receptor (beta chain) is drawn from a study of PD-1 blockade in classical Hodgkin lymphoma. Every patient was affected by relapse after autologous stem cell transplantation, while exposure to brentuximab vedotin was not uniform. Under best response, outcomes were complete response, partial response or progressive disease. Overall study findings and caveats: In newly diagnosed patients, baseline TCR diversity was reportedly below that of healthy donors.

Worth noting for this clone: Its cognate antigen is unknown.

Assay used: immunoSEQ multiplex PCR; TCRdb lists only in-frame clones, some missing. The table lists 30,000 to 35,000 clones, approximately 80% of them singletons. Germline V gives CDR1 MNHNY, CDR2 SVGAGI (reference sequence). CDR3 length equals 12 residues. Between the trimmed V and J ends, which lost 6 bases and 10 bases, there was a span of 13 bases. The V gene is TRBV6-6, the J gene TRBJ2-1; D uncertain. The source material was peripheral blood mononuclear cells (PBMCs), sampled at baseline. The sequence was obtained from a human donor with classical Hodgkin lymphoma. This CDR3 is CASRPGPSEQFF. The CDR3 coding sequence is TGTGCCAGCAGGCCTGGCCCTTCAGAGCAGTTCTTC.